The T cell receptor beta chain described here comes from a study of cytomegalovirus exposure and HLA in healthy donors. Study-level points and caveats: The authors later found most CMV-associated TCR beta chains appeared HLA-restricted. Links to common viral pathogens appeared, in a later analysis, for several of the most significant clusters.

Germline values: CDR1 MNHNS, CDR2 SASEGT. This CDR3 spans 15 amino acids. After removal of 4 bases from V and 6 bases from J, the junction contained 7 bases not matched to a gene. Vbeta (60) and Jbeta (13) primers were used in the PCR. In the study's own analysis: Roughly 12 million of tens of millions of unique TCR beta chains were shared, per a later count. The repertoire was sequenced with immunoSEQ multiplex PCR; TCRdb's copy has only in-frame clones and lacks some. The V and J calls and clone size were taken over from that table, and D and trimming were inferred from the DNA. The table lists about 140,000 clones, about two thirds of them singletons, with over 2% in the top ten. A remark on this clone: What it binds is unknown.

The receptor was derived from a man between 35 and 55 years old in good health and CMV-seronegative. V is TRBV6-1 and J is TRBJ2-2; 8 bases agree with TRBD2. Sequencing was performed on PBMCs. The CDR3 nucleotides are TGTGCCAGCAGTGGCCTTCGGGGGGGCGCCGGGGAGCTGTTTTTT. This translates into CASSGLRGGAGELFF.